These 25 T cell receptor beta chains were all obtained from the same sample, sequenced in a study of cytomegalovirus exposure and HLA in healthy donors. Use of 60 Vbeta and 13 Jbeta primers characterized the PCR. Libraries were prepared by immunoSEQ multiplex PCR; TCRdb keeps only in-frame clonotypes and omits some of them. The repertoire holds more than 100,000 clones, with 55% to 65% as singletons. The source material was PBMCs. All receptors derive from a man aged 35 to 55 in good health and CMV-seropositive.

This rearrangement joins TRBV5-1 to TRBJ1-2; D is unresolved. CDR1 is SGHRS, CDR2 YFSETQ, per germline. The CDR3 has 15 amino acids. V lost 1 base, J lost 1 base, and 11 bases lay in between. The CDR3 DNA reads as TGCGCCAGCAGCTTGTCAGGCCCTCTTAACTATGGCTACACCTTC. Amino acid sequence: CASSLSGPLNYGYTF.

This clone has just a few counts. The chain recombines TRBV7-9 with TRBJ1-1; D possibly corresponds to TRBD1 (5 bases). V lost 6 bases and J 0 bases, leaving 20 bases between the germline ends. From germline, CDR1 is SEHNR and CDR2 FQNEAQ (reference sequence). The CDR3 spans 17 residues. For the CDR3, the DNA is TGTGCCAGCAGGAGGGTAGGGATTGGGGGGATGAACACTGAAGCTTTCTTT. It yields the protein CASRRVGIGGMNTEAFF.

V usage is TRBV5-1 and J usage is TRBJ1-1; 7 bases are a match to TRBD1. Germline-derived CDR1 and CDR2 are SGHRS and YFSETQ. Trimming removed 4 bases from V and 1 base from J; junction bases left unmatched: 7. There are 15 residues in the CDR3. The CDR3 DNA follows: TGCGCCAGCAGCATCGAAGGGACAGCGAACACTGAAGCTTTCTTT. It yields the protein CASSIEGTANTEAFF. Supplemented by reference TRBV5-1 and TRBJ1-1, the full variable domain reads KAGVTQTPRYLIKTRGQQVTLSCSPISGHRSVSWYQQTPGQGLQFLFEYFSETQRNKGNFPGRFSGRQFSNSRSEMNVSTLELGDSALYLCASSIEGTANTEAFFGQGTRLTVV.

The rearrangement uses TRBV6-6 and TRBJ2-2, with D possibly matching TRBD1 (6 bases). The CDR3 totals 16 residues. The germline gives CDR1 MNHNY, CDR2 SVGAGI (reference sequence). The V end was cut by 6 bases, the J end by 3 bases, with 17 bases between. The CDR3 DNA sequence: TGTGCCAGCAGGCTCCTCCAGGGGCCCGACACCGGGGAGCTGTTTTTT. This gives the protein CASRLLQGPDTGELFF.

CDR3 DNA sequence: TGTGCCAGCAGTTGGCTCGGGACAGGGCTCTTGTATGGCTACACCTTC. Translation gives CASSWLGTGLLYGYTF. The J gene is TRBJ1-2, the V gene TRBV6-6; 9 nucleotides align to TRBD1. The CDR3 extends over 16 amino acids. The V gene end was trimmed by 4 bases and the J gene end by 5 bases; junction bases not matched to a gene: 11. Germline V gene lookup returns CDR1 MNHNY and CDR2 SVGAGI (reference sequence).

This CDR3 is CASSHRDRGTTNYGYTF. In nucleotides, the CDR3 is TGCGCCAGCAGCCACCGGGACAGGGGTACTACTAACTATGGCTACACCTTC. The genes are TRBV4-1 and TRBJ1-2; the match to TRBD1 covers 10 bases. The CDR3 runs 17 residues. Germline-derived CDR1 and CDR2 are MGHRA and YSYEKL. With 3 bases clipped from V and 0 bases from J, the junction kept 7 bases outside the gene matches.

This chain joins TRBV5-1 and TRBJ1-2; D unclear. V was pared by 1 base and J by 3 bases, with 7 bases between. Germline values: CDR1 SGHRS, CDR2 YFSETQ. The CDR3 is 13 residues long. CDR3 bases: TGCGCCAGCAGCTTGACTATCTACTATGGCTACACCTTC. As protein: CASSLTIYYGYTF.

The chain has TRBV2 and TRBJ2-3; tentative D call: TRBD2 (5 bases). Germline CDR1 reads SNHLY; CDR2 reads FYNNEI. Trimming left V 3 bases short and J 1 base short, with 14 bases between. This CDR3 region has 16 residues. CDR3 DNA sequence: TGTGCCAGCAGTGATGGTCAGGACTTCGGCACAGATACGCAGTATTTT. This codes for CASSDGQDFGTDTQYF.

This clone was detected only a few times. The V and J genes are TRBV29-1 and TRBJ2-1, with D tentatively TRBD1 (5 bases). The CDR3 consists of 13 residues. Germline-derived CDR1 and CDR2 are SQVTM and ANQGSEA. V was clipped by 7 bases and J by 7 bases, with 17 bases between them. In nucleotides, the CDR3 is TGCAGCGCCCCTGTAGGGGTCGGGAATGAGCAGTTCTTC. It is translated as CSAPVGVGNEQFF.

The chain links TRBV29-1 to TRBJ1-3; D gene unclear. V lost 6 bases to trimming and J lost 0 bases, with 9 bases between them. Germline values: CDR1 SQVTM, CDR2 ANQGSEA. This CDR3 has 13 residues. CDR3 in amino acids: CSVRILSGNTIYF. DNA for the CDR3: TGCAGCGTAAGAATACTCTCTGGAAACACCATATATTTT.

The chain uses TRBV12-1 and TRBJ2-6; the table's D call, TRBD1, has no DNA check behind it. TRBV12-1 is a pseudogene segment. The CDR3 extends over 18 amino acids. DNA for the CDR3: TGTGCCAGCAGCTCCACGACAGCCATTAGCTCTGGGGCCAACGTCCTGACTTTC. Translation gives CASSSTTAISSGANVLTF.

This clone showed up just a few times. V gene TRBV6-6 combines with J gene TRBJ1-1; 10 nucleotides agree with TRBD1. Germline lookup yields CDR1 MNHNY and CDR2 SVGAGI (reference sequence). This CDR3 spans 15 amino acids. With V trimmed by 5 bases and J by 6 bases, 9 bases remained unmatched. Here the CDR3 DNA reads TGTGCCAGCAGTCCGCTTGGGACAGGGGACGCTGAAGCTTTCTTT. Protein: CASSPLGTGDAEAFF.

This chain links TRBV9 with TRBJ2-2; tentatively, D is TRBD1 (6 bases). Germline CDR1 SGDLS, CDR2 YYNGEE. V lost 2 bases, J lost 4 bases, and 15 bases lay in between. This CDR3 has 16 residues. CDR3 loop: CASSVDPQGPTGELFF. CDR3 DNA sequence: TGTGCCAGCAGCGTCGACCCTCAGGGGCCCACCGGGGAGCTGTTTTTT.

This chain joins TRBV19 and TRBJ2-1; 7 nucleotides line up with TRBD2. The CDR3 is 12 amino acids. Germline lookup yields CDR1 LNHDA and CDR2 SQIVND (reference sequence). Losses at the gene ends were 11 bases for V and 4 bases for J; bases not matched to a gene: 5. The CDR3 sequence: CAVGRGYNEQFF. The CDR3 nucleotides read TGTGCCGTCGGGCGGGGGTACAATGAGCAGTTCTTC.

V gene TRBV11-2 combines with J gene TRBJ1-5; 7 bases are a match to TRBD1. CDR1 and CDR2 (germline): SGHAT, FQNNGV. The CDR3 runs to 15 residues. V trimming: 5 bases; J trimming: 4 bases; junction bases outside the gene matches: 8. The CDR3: CASSRETGRNQPQHF. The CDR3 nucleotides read TGTGCCAGCAGCAGAGAGACAGGGAGGAATCAGCCCCAGCATTTT.

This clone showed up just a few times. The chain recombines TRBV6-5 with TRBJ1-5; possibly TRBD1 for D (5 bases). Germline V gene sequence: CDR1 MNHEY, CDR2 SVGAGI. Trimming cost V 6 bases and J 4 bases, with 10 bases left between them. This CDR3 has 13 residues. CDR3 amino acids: CASRTRENQPQHF. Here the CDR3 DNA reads TGTGCCAGCAGAACCAGGGAAAATCAGCCCCAGCATTTT.

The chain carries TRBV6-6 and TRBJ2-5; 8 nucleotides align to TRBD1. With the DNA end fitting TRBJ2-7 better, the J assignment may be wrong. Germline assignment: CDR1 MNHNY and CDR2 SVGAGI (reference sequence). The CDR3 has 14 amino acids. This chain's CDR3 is CASRQGAMGGEQYF. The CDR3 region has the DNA TGTGCCAGCAGGCAGGGGGCAATGGGAGGCGAGCAGTACTTC.

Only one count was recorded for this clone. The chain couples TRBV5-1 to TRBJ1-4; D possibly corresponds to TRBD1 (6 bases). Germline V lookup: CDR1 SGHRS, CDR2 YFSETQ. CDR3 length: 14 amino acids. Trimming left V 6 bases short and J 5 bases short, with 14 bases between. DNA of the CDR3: TGCGCCAGCACTCCGGACAGTATGAATGAAAAACTGTTTTTT. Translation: CASTPDSMNEKLFF.

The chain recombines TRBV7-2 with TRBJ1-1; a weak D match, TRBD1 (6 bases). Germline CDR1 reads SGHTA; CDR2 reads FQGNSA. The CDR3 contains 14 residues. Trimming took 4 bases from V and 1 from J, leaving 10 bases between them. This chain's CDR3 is CASSSMTGNTEAFF. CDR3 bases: TGTGCCAGCAGCTCGATGACAGGGAACACTGAAGCTTTCTTT.

CDR3 protein: CASSIGGVDTDTQYF. CDR3 sequence (DNA): TGTGCCAGTAGTATTGGGGGGGTCGATACAGATACGCAGTATTTT. The V gene is TRBV19, the J gene TRBJ2-3; the match to TRBD2 covers 7 bases. Germline V CDR1 and CDR2: LNHDA, SQIVND (reference sequence). The CDR3 has 15 residues. Unmatched junction bases numbered 6, after V lost 3 bases and J lost 3 bases.

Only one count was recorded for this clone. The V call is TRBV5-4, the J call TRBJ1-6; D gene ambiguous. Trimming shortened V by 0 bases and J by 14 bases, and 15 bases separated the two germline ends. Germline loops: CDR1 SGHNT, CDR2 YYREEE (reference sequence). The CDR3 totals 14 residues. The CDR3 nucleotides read TGTGCCAGCAGCTTGGGGGAGTCGAGCCGGGCCCTCCACTTT. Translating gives CASSLGESSRALHF.

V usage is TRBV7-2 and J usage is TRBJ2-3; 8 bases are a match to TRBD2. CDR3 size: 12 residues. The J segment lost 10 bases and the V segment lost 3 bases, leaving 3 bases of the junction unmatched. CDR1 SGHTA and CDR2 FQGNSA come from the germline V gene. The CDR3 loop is CASSFSGAPQYF. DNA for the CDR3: TGTGCCAGCAGCTTTAGCGGGGCCCCGCAGTATTTT.

CDR3 DNA sequence: TGTGCCAGCAGCTGGGGCCTAGCGGGGGGAGGGAATGAGCAGTTCTTC. Its translation: CASSWGLAGGGNEQFF. V is TRBV5-6 and J is TRBJ2-1, with 11 bases identical to TRBD2. CDR3 size: 16 residues. Germline assignment: CDR1 SGHDT and CDR2 YYEEEE. Germline trimming cut 3 bases from V and 7 bases from J; bases unmatched to any gene: 9.

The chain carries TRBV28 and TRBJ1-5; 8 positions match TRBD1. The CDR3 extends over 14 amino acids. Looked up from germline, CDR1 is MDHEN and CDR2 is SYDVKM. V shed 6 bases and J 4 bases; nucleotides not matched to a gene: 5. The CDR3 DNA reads TGTGCCAGCAGGGACGGACAGGGTAATCAGCCCCAGCATTTT. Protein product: CASRDGQGNQPQHF. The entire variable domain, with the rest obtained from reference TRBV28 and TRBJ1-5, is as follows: DVKVTQSSRYLVKRTGEKVFLECVQDMDHENMFWYRQDPGLGLRLIYFSYDVKMKEKGDIPEGYSVSREKKERFSLILESASTNQTSMYLCASRDGQGNQPQHFGDGTRLSIL.

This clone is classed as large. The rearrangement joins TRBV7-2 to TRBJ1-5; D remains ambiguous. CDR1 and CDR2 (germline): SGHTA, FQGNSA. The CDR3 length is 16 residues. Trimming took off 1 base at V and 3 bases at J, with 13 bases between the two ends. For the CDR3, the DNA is TGTGCCAGCAGCTTAGTGGGCTCGGGGTTCAATCAGCCCCAGCATTTT. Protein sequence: CASSLVGSGFNQPQHF.